The 27 T cell receptor beta chains listed next were all sequenced from one sample in a study of graft-versus-host responses after intestinal transplantation. For these TCRs, the target antigens are not known. Only in-frame clones appear in the TCRdb table, and some are missing; sequencing was by immunoSEQ multiplex PCR. The sample consists of tens of thousands of clones, approximately 88% of them appearing once. The source material was unstimulated CD4+ T cells sorted from spleen or lymph node cells, sampled before intestinal transplant. All receptors come from a human donor who received an intestinal transplant.

This chain links TRBV7-3 with TRBJ2-1; D is unclear. This CDR3 has 15 amino acids. The V gene lost 1 base and the J gene lost 0 bases, with 7 bases spanning the gap. Germline CDR1 reads SGHTA; CDR2 reads FQGTGA. This CDR3 is CASSLRASSYNEQFF. As DNA, the CDR3 is TGTGCCAGCAGCTTAAGGGCCAGCTCCTACAATGAGCAGTTCTTC.

V gene TRBV6-5 combines with J gene TRBJ1-3; D is unclear. Trimming shortened V by 7 bases and J by 0 bases, and 10 bases separated the two germline ends. Germline CDR1 MNHEY, CDR2 SVGAGI. The CDR3 has 14 amino acids. CDR3 region: CASKPGSSGNTIYF. CDR3 DNA sequence: TGTGCCAGCAAACCAGGCTCCTCTGGAAACACCATATATTTT.

The chain couples TRBV2 to TRBJ2-3; 9 nucleotides match TRBD2. The CDR3 runs 16 residues. Germline trimming cut 4 bases from V and 0 bases from J; bases unmatched to any gene: 5. Germline assignment: CDR1 SNHLY and CDR2 FYNNEI. The DNA for the CDR3 is TGTGCCAGCAGTGTACGCGGGAGGGTTAGCACAGATACGCAGTATTTT. The encoded protein is CASSVRGRVSTDTQYF.

The chain is built from TRBV9 and TRBJ2-5; 7 nucleotides agree with TRBD1. Losses at the gene ends were 0 bases for V and 4 bases for J; bases not matched to a gene: 3. CDR1 SGDLS and CDR2 YYNGEE come from the germline V gene. There are 14 residues in the CDR3. The CDR3 spells CASSVDTGVETQYF. The CDR3 nucleotides read TGTGCCAGCAGCGTAGACACAGGGGTAGAGACCCAGTACTTC.

CDR3 amino acids: CASSLTGARNTEAFF. CDR3 coding DNA: TGTGCCAGCAGTTTAACAGGGGCGAGGAACACTGAAGCTTTCTTT. V and J are TRBV27 and TRBJ1-1; TRBD1 aligns across 7 bases. CDR1 is MNHEY and CDR2 is SMNVEV in the germline V gene (reference sequence). This CDR3 comprises 15 residues. V shed 2 bases and J 1 base; nucleotides not matched to a gene: 4.

V is TRBV7-2 and J is TRBJ2-7, with 7 bases identical to TRBD1. This CDR3 region has 14 residues. Germline CDR1 reads SGHTA; CDR2 reads FQGNSA. V lost 1 base to trimming and J lost 2 bases; unmatched junction nucleotides: 2. The CDR3, as DNA: TGTGCCAGCAGCTTAGGGCAGGGGGCCTACGAGCAGTACTTC. Its protein product is CASSLGQGAYEQYF.

The V and J genes are TRBV7-3 and TRBJ1-2; 9 bases are shared with TRBD1. The trim removed 5 bases at V and 4 bases at J, leaving 5 bases unmatched. CDR1 is SGHTA, CDR2 FQGTGA, per germline. The CDR3 length is 14 residues. The CDR3 region is CASSPGQGGYGYTF. CDR3 DNA sequence: TGTGCCAGCAGCCCGGGACAGGGAGGCTATGGCTACACCTTC. Combining the CDR3 with reference TRBV7-3 and TRBJ1-2 gives the whole variable domain GAGVSQTPSNKVTEKGKYVELRCDPISGHTALYWYRQSLGQGPEFLIYFQGTGAADDSGLPNDRFFAVRPEGSVSTLKIQRTERGDSAVYLCASSPGQGGYGYTFGSGTRLTVV.

This chain uses TRBV15 with TRBJ2-1; 9 bases agree with TRBD2. From germline, CDR1 is LNHNV and CDR2 YYDKDF (reference sequence). J was trimmed by 8 bases and V by 0 bases; bases with no gene match: 14. This CDR3 spans 18 amino acids. In DNA form, the CDR3 reads TGTGCCACCAGCAGAGATCTATCGCTAGCGGGGACACACGATGAGCAGTTCTTC. This encodes CATSRDLSLAGTHDEQFF.

The chain links TRBV7-9 to TRBJ2-3, with 9 nucleotides matching TRBD1. CDR3 length equals 15 residues. Germline assignment: CDR1 SEHNR and CDR2 FQNEAQ (reference sequence). V was clipped by 3 bases and J by 4 bases; unmatched bases: 5. CDR3 loop: CASSLIRDRADTQYF. As DNA, the CDR3 is TGTGCCAGCAGCTTGATCCGGGACAGGGCAGATACGCAGTATTTT.

This sequence joins TRBV27 and TRBJ2-7; a possible D gene is TRBD2 (6 bases). Germline V lookup: CDR1 MNHEY, CDR2 SMNVEV (reference sequence). The CDR3 runs 15 residues. Trimming removed 1 base from V and 2 bases from J, with 12 bases in between. This chain's CDR3 is CASSLFGGAPYEQYF. The CDR3, as DNA: TGTGCCAGCAGTTTATTCGGGGGAGCCCCCTACGAGCAGTACTTC.

V usage is TRBV6-1 and J usage is TRBJ2-5, with 10 nucleotides matching TRBD1. Germline CDR1 MNHNS, CDR2 SASEGT. After removal of 4 bases from V and 5 bases from J, the junction contained 4 bases not matched to a gene. The CDR3 is made up of 14 amino acids. CDR3 nucleotides: TGTGCCAGCAGTGGACAGGGGGCAGGGGAGACCCAGTACTTC. This sequence encodes CASSGQGAGETQYF.

This sequence joins TRBV5-1 and TRBJ2-5, with D perhaps matching TRBD2 (7 bases). V shed 6 bases and J shed 4 bases, with 13 bases lying between them. The germline V gene encodes CDR1 SGHRS and CDR2 YFSETQ. The CDR3 extends over 13 amino acids. CDR3 amino acids: CASNGGGRETQYF. Here the CDR3 DNA reads TGCGCCAGCAATGGGGGGGGGCGAGAGACCCAGTACTTC.

This CDR3 is CASTHLGGQGATEAFF. In nucleotides, the CDR3 is TGTGCCAGTACCCATCTAGGAGGGCAGGGGGCCACTGAAGCTTTCTTT. The chain links TRBV19 to TRBJ1-1; 8 bases fit TRBD1. J gave up 4 bases and V 7 bases, and 14 bases lay outside the gene matches. The CDR3 runs 16 residues. The V gene's germline CDR1 is LNHDA and CDR2 SQIVND (reference sequence).

This clone appeared a single time. The chain recombines TRBV27 with TRBJ2-5; D remains ambiguous. Trimming stripped 0 bases from V and 6 bases from J, with 14 bases between. CDR1 is MNHEY and CDR2 is SMNVEV in the germline V gene (reference sequence). The CDR3 consists of 15 residues. The chain's CDR3 is CASSLSSAGPKTQYF. As DNA, the CDR3 is TGTGCCAGCAGTTTATCGTCGGCAGGCCCAAAGACCCAGTACTTC.

The V gene is TRBV10-2, the J gene TRBJ2-4; 9 bases line up with TRBD2. Germline loops: CDR1 WSHSY, CDR2 SAAADI. The V and J ends lost 4 bases and 5 bases, in that order; junction bases with no gene match: 3. The CDR3 sequence is 14 residues long. Here the CDR3 DNA reads TGCGCCAGCAGTGGTAGCGGGGGAGAAAACATTCAGTACTTC. Its translation is CASSGSGGENIQYF.

This sequence joins TRBV5-1 and TRBJ2-7; 7 bases match TRBD1. After removal of 4 bases from V and 0 bases from J, the junction contained 7 bases not matched to a gene. The CDR3 is 15 amino acids. Germline V gives CDR1 SGHRS, CDR2 YFSETQ. This chain's CDR3 is CASSPTGQASYEQYF. The CDR3 bases are TGCGCCAGCAGCCCGACCGGACAGGCCTCCTACGAGCAGTACTTC.

The chain uses TRBV7-6 and TRBJ2-1; 12 bases are a match to TRBD2. The ends lost 5 bases at V and 2 bases at J; junction bases unmatched: 4. CDR3 size: 16 residues. From germline, CDR1 is SGHVS and CDR2 FNYEAQ. CDR3: CASSPGLAGPYNEQFF. In nucleotides, the CDR3 is TGTGCCAGCAGCCCAGGACTAGCGGGACCCTACAATGAGCAGTTCTTC.

This clone was detected once. The chain joins TRBV11-2 to TRBJ1-2; TRBD1 matches at 7 bases. V was clipped by 5 bases and J by 1 base; unmatched bases: 7. Germline CDR1 and CDR2: SGHAT and FQNNGV. The CDR3 loop spans 15 amino acids. The DNA of the CDR3 is TGTGCCAGCAGCCCCGGACAGGCTTTTAACTATGGCTACACCTTC. Protein sequence: CASSPGQAFNYGYTF.

V is TRBV7-9 and J is TRBJ1-1; no firm D call. Germline V gives CDR1 SEHNR, CDR2 FQNEAQ (reference sequence). The CDR3 sequence is 18 residues long. Trimming took off 5 bases at V and 3 bases at J, with 25 bases between the two ends. The DNA for the CDR3 is TGTGCCAGCAGCAGACCTATGGAGTTTCTTGGGGAGGACACTGAAGCTTTCTTT. This gives the protein CASSRPMEFLGEDTEAFF.

The J gene is TRBJ2-1, the V gene TRBV6-5; maybe TRBD1 (5 bases). The CDR3 runs to 13 residues. Germline V gives CDR1 MNHEY, CDR2 SVGAGI. The V and J ends lost 6 bases and 8 bases respectively, with 14 bases between them. The CDR3: CASSRNQGYEQFF. The CDR3, as DNA: TGTGCCAGCAGCCGCAATCAGGGCTATGAGCAGTTCTTC.

The chain carries TRBV28 and TRBJ1-6; possible D gene TRBD1, 6 bases. The germline CDR1 and CDR2 sequences are MDHEN and SYDVKM. This CDR3 spans 15 amino acids. V dropped 7 bases and J dropped 9 bases, with 19 bases sitting between them. This chain's CDR3 is CASTWTDSGASPLHF. In nucleotides, the CDR3 is TGTGCCAGCACTTGGACGGACAGTGGCGCTTCACCCCTCCACTTT.

This clone appeared once. The chain joins TRBV5-6 to TRBJ2-7; 7 positions agree with TRBD2. The CDR3 spans 14 residues. The junction had 4 bases not matched to a gene; V was cut back by 1 base and J by 3 bases. Germline-derived CDR1 and CDR2 are SGHDT and YYEEEE. CDR3: CASSLRTRGYEQYF. CDR3 in DNA: TGTGCCAGCAGCTTGAGGACTAGAGGCTACGAGCAGTACTTC.

The gene calls are TRBV6-5 and TRBJ2-7; TRBD2 aligns across 7 bases. The germline V gene has CDR1 MNHEY and CDR2 SVGAGI. The length of the CDR3 is 12 residues. The V segment lost 6 bases and the J segment 7 bases; nucleotides outside the gene matches: 6. In DNA form, the CDR3 reads TGTGCCAGCAGAGGCGCCGGGGGGGAGCAGTACTTC. It translates to CASRGAGGEQYF.

The chain combines TRBV7-8 with TRBJ1-4; the D is unclear. Trimming stripped 3 bases from V and 5 bases from J, with 7 bases between. CDR3 size: 13 residues. CDR1 and CDR2 from the germline V gene are SGHVS and FQNEAQ. The CDR3 region is CASSFWQNEKLFF. As DNA, the CDR3 is TGTGCCAGCAGCTTCTGGCAGAATGAAAAACTGTTTTTT.

V gene TRBV28 combines with J gene TRBJ1-5; a possible D gene is TRBD1 (5 bases). The CDR3 covers 15 residues. Germline V lookup: CDR1 MDHEN, CDR2 SYDVKM. V was cut by 1 base and J by 1 base, with 8 bases left in between. In DNA, the CDR3 is TGTGCCAGCAGTTTATACAGGTCGAGCAATCAGCCCCAGCATTTT. Amino acid sequence: CASSLYRSSNQPQHF.

This clone was observed once. The chain links TRBV6-1 to TRBJ1-4; 8 nucleotides match TRBD1. The ends lost 3 bases at V and 5 bases at J; junction bases unmatched: 11. The CDR3 contains 17 residues. Looked up from germline, CDR1 is MNHNS and CDR2 is SASEGT. DNA for the CDR3: TGTGCCAGCAGTGAGATACTGGACAGGGCCGCGAATGAAAAACTGTTTTTT. Protein: CASSEILDRAANEKLFF.

The V and J genes are TRBV5-6 and TRBJ2-1; the match to TRBD1 covers 7 bases. Unmatched junction bases numbered 12, after V lost 0 bases and J lost 0 bases. The CDR3 spans 19 residues. CDR1 and CDR2 (germline): SGHDT, YYEEEE. This chain's CDR3 is CASSLEGATGSSSYNEQFF. CDR3 DNA sequence: TGTGCCAGCAGCTTGGAGGGGGCCACAGGTTCCAGCTCCTACAATGAGCAGTTCTTC.